The 11 T cell receptor beta chains below all came from one sample that was sequenced in a study of type 1 regulatory T cells. Via MiXCR, TCRdb re-called the reads, giving one row per CDR3 protein. The table has about 60,000 distinct CDR3 sequences, roughly two thirds seen once; the top ten hold less than 2%. The antigens these receptors bind are not known. Sequenced material: cultured non-Tr1 T cells, either the whole culture or a sorted T cell fraction (not recorded which). These receptors originate from a human donor in good health.

V usage is TRBV7-2 and J usage is TRBJ1-1; perhaps TRBD1 as D (5 bases). The CDR3 length is 14 residues. The germline V gene has CDR1 SGHTA and CDR2 FQGNSA. V was clipped by 1 base and J by 5 bases, with 11 bases between them. The CDR3 sequence is CASSLVEGSTEAFF. The CDR3 nucleotides read TGTGCCAGCAGCTTAGTGGAGGGGAGTACTGAAGCTTTCTTT.

This chain links TRBV15 with TRBJ2-3; the D is unclear. The CDR3 extends over 15 amino acids. The V end was cut by 1 base, the J end by 6 bases, with 14 bases between. CDR1 is LNHNV, CDR2 YYDKDF, per germline (reference sequence). CDR3 protein: CATSRATPRRDTQYF. CDR3 DNA: TGTGCCACCAGCAGAGCGACCCCTAGGCGCGATACGCAGTATTTT.

J is TRBJ2-2 and V is TRBV5-1; no firm D call. V gave up 0 bases and J gave up 1 base, with 4 bases separating them. Germline lookup yields CDR1 SGHRS and CDR2 YFSETQ. The CDR3 covers 14 residues. The CDR3 region is CASSLGQNTGELFF. CDR3 DNA sequence: TGCGCCAGCAGCTTGGGTCAGAACACCGGGGAGCTGTTTTTT.

This chain joins TRBV7-2 and TRBJ1-1; D might be TRBD1 (6 bases). Trimming stripped 1 base from V and 4 bases from J, with 13 bases between. This CDR3 region has 15 residues. Germline V gene lookup returns CDR1 SGHTA and CDR2 FQGNSA. CDR3 in amino acids: CASSLDGGPGTEAFF. CDR3 nucleotide sequence: TGTGCCAGCAGCTTAGATGGGGGGCCGGGCACTGAAGCTTTCTTT. Drawing the rest from reference TRBV7-2 and TRBJ1-1, the complete variable domain is GAGVSQSPSNKVTEKGKDVELRCDPISGHTALYWYRQSLGQGLEFLIYFQGNSAPDKSGLPSDRFSAERTGGSVSTLTIQRTQQEDSAVYLCASSLDGGPGTEAFFGQGTRLTVV.

This chain connects TRBV11-2 to TRBJ2-3, with D perhaps TRBD2 (6 bases). Germline V gene data show CDR1 as SGHAT and CDR2 as FQNNGV. The CDR3 length is 14 residues. V was clipped by 1 base and J by 5 bases, with 10 bases between them. CDR3: CASSLGSGGDTQYF. The DNA for the CDR3 is TGTGCCAGCAGCTTAGGTAGCGGTGGAGATACGCAGTATTTT.

This chain connects TRBV2 to TRBJ2-5, with D unresolved. The CDR3 sequence is 13 residues long. In germline, CDR1 is SNHLY, CDR2 FYNNEI. V shed 3 bases and J shed 1 base, with 6 bases lying between them. CDR3 in amino acids: CASSEVSQETQYF. As DNA, the CDR3 is TGTGCCAGCAGTGAGGTCAGCCAAGAGACCCAGTACTTC.

The chain combines TRBV9 with TRBJ1-6; D not certain. From germline, CDR1 is SGDLS and CDR2 YYNGEE. V was trimmed by 0 bases and J by 13 bases, leaving 11 bases between them. The CDR3 runs to 13 residues. The CDR3 region has the DNA TGTGCCAGCAGCGTAGGCGTGCTTTCCCCCCTCCACTTT. It translates to CASSVGVLSPLHF.

This chain joins TRBV7-2 and TRBJ2-7; 7 nucleotides match TRBD2. This CDR3 has 14 amino acids. Per germline, CDR1 SGHTA and CDR2 FQGNSA. J gave up 3 bases and V 8 bases, and 10 bases lay outside the gene matches. The CDR3: CASESRGGIYEQYF. The DNA of the CDR3 is TGTGCCAGCGAGTCTCGGGGAGGGATCTACGAGCAGTACTTC.

The rearrangement joins TRBV7-2 to TRBJ2-4; D is uncertain. The CDR3 totals 13 residues. The V end was cut by 5 bases, the J end by 5 bases, with 10 bases between. Germline assignment: CDR1 SGHTA and CDR2 FQGNSA. The CDR3 sequence is CASSPNPENIQYF. CDR3 DNA: TGTGCCAGCAGCCCCAACCCGGAAAACATTCAGTACTTC.

The chain carries TRBV5-5 and TRBJ2-2, with D tentatively TRBD2 (5 bases). CDR1 and CDR2 (germline): SGHKS, YYEKEE (reference sequence). Trimming pared 0 bases from V and 7 bases from J, leaving 7 bases between. This CDR3 spans 13 amino acids. The CDR3 region is CASSLAGGGELFF. CDR3 in DNA: TGTGCCAGCAGCTTGGCTGGAGGCGGGGAGCTGTTTTTT.

The chain links TRBV20-1 to TRBJ1-5; D is perhaps TRBD1 (5 bases). V was shortened by 1 base and J by 4 bases, with 11 bases between the two germline ends. The CDR3 is made up of 14 amino acids. Germline V gives CDR1 DFQATT, CDR2 SNEGSKA (reference sequence). CDR3: CSARGLGGNQPQHF. The CDR3 DNA reads TGCAGTGCTAGAGGGTTGGGGGGAAATCAGCCCCAGCATTTT.